The clone carrying this T cell receptor beta chain showed up just a few times. Its antigen is not identified. Some clones are missing from TCRdb's copy, which holds only in-frame ones; the method was immunoSEQ multiplex PCR. The profile shows 90,000 to 100,000 clones, 65% to 80% of them singletons. This sample is part of a study of radiotherapy plus CTLA-4 blockade in lung cancer. Whole-study context: Objective responses were seen in over 15% of patients, disease control in over 25%.

Study-level results: How blood T cell clones changed early, along with interferon-beta, reportedly forecast response best.

This CDR3 has 16 amino acids. The ends lost 2 bases at V and 2 bases at J; junction bases unmatched: 6. The clonotype originates from a human donor with non-small cell lung cancer who had a partial response to radiotherapy plus ipilimumab. Some clones in this sample may be carry-over from other donors' samples. Sample: peripheral blood, taken from a patient treated with radiotherapy plus ipilimumab. This chain joins TRBV5-3 and TRBJ2-2; 7 bases are a match to TRBD1. TRBV5-3 is assigned to the ORF class and has an uncertain function. The CDR3 sequence: CARSFPGQKNTGELFF. CDR3 coding DNA: TGTGCCAGAAGCTTCCCGGGACAGAAAAACACCGGGGAGCTGTTTTTT.